This paragraph reports one T cell receptor beta chain. The antigen is not known. Sequencing was performed with immunoSEQ multiplex PCR; in TCRdb, only in-frame clones are kept and a portion is missing. The sample has tens of thousands of clones, 75% to 80% seen once. This entry comes from a study of radiotherapy plus CTLA-4 blockade in lung cancer. In the study overall: Disease control reached 31%, with objective responses in less than 20%. The study's findings and limits: Blood-borne expansion of tumor-derived TCR clones followed radiotherapy plus ipilimumab. Per reports, early blood T cell clone dynamics, plus interferon-beta, forecast response most strongly.

The material sequenced was peripheral blood, taken from a patient treated with radiotherapy plus ipilimumab. The receptor's source is a human donor with non-small cell lung cancer whose response to radiotherapy plus ipilimumab could not be evaluated.

The CDR3 protein is CASRPGSGAHYEQYF. CDR3 in DNA: TGTGCCAGCAGGCCCGGTAGCGGGGCACACTACGAGCAGTACTTC. The genes are TRBV6-6 and TRBJ2-7; 8 nucleotides line up with TRBD2. This CDR3 spans 15 amino acids. The germline V gene has CDR1 MNHNY and CDR2 SVGAGI (reference sequence). Unmatched junction bases numbered 10, after V lost 6 bases and J lost 3 bases.